This TCR beta chain was documented in a study of control samples from healthy donors and cancer patients (TCRdb year 2020). V is pared back by 6 bases and J by 9 bases, with 15 bases lying between the germline termini. According to the germline V gene (reference sequence), CDR1 reads LGHDT and CDR2 reads YNNKEL. The CDR3 numbers 13 residues from cysteine through phenylalanine. Only the CDR3 region is kept as DNA, spanning 39 bases read in frame from base 1. The library was obtained by the immunoSEQ multiplex PCR assay. The clones in this table, taken by TCRdb from immuneACCESS, are in-frame only. Not every clone is retained; where verified, under half of the shortfall comes from an unresolved V gene, and the cause of the rest is unknown. The sample records around 70,000 clones, 89% of which are singletons. Roughly 8.9% of the sample is in the top ten clones. With respect to this clone: Its antigen is not yet known. The input lacks base qualities; no much larger clone sits a single base away.

The receptor chain draws on TRBV3-1 (or the pseudogene TRBV3-2) and TRBJ2-1; TRBD1 is possibly the D segment (6 matching bases). The receptor was derived from a woman aged 45-65 years with colorectal cancer. What was sequenced was PBMCs. The nucleotide sequence reads TGTGCCAGCAGTTCACAGGGTGCGGGTGAGCAGTTCTTC. Its product reads: CASSSQGAGEQFF.